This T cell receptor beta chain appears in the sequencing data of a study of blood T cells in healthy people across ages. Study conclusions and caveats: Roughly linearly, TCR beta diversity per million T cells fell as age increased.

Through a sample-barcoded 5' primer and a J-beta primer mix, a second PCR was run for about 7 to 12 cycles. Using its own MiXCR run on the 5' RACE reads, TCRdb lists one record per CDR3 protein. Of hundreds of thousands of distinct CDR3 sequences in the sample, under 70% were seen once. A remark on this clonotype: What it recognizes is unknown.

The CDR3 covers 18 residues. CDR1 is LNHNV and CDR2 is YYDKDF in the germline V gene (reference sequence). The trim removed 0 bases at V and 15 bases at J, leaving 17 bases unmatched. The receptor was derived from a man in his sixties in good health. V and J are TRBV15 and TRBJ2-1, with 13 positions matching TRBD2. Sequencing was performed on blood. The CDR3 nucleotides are TGTGCCACCAGCAGAGATAGGGAGACTAGCGGGAGGTCCAATCGCCCGTTCTTC. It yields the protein CATSRDRETSGRSNRPFF.